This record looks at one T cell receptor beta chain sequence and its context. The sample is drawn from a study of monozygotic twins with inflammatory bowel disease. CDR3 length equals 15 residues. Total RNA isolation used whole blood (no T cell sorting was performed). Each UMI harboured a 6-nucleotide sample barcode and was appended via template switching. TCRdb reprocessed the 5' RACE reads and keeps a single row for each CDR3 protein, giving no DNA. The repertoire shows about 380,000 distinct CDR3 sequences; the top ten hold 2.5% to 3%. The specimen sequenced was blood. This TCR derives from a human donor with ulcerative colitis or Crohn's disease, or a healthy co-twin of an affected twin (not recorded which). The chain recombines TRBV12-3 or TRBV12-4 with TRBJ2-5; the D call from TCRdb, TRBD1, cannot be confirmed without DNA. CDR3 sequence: CASSSWTGFQETQYF.